This entry describes one T cell receptor (beta chain). The CDR3 totals 15 residues. CDR1 and CDR2 from the germline V gene are SGHTA and FQGNSA. After removal of 5 bases from V and 12 bases from J, the junction contained 8 bases not matched to a gene. This sample was included in a study of blood T cell repertoires in COVID-19. Study at large: Nucleic acid was either cDNA or gDNA, and it came from T cells, B-cell-depleted T cells, or PBMCs.

Some clones are missing from TCRdb's copy, which holds only in-frame ones; the method was immunoSEQ multiplex PCR. The data contain a few hundred thousand clones, roughly 90% of them singletons. Cohort placement rested on clinical history that participants reported themselves. Cohort 3 donors counted as recovered after two negative PCRs, clearance, or resolved symptoms. The V call is TRBV7-2, the J call TRBJ2-1; 15 positions agree with TRBD2. The specimen was PBMCs or T cells enriched from blood (not recorded which). This TCR was recovered from a woman aged 30 to 39 who had recovered from COVID-19. Written as DNA, the CDR3 is TGTGCCAGCAGCCCCGCCGGGACTAGCGGGAGGTCGCAGTTCTTC. It specifies CASSPAGTSGRSQFF.